The 27 T cell receptor beta chains listed next were all sequenced from one sample in a study of T cell responses to AZD1222 COVID-19 vaccine. The table came from immunoSEQ multiplex PCR; TCRdb's copy has only in-frame clones and leaves some out. The data show 120,000 to 150,000 clones, approximately 90% seen once. The sample in question was peripheral blood, obtained on day 0 of MenACWY control vaccination. The source is an adult in good health.

The chain links TRBV4-1 to TRBJ1-2; a possible D gene is TRBD1 (6 bases). Trimming removed 1 base from V and 5 bases from J, with 17 bases in between. Germline CDR1 is MGHRA and CDR2 is YSYEKL. The CDR3 sequence is 16 residues long. The CDR3 DNA is TGCGCCAGCAGCCAAGCAGGACAGCCGCCAACTTATGGCTACACCTTC. This sequence encodes CASSQAGQPPTYGYTF.

This clone has more than one count but fewer than ten. The V call is TRBV28, the J call TRBJ1-1; no definite D call. V lost 10 bases and J lost 8, with 17 bases in between. Germline loops: CDR1 MDHEN, CDR2 SYDVKM. This CDR3 region has 12 residues. For the CDR3, the DNA is TGTGCCATTACACCGGGGTCAGCCGAAGCTTTCTTT. Translation: CAITPGSAEAFF.

CDR3 loop: CASSQGLAGGQDEQYF. The CDR3 nucleotides read TGTGCCAGCAGCCAAGGACTAGCGGGAGGGCAAGACGAGCAGTACTTC. The chain combines TRBV7-3 with TRBJ2-7; 15 nucleotides line up with TRBD2. CDR1 is SGHTA, CDR2 FQGTGA, per germline. The CDR3 consists of 16 residues. The ends lost 5 bases at V and 5 bases at J; junction bases unmatched: 7.

The chain employs TRBV10-3 and TRBJ2-2; the match to TRBD2 covers 13 bases. The CDR3 spans 22 residues. CDR1 is ENHRY and CDR2 is SYGVKD in the germline V gene. V trimming: 4 bases; J trimming: 6 bases; junction bases outside the gene matches: 23. CDR3 in amino acids: CAISAITLAGGPVITGAGELFF. The CDR3 DNA is TGTGCCATCAGTGCCATAACACTAGCGGGGGGGCCGGTCATAACGGGCGCCGGGGAGCTGTTTTTT.

This CDR3 reads CASSQRGLGTEAFF. CDR3 sequence (DNA): TGTGCCAGCAGCCAAAGGGGATTGGGTACTGAAGCTTTCTTT. The chain uses TRBV3-1 (or the pseudogene TRBV3-2) and TRBJ1-1; maybe TRBD1 (5 bases). This CDR3 region has 14 residues. Germline CDR1 reads LGHDT; CDR2 reads YNNKEL (reference sequence). The V and J ends lost 2 bases and 5 bases respectively, with 12 bases between them.

The genes are TRBV12-3 or TRBV12-4 and TRBJ1-1; no reliable D call. This CDR3 spans 12 amino acids. V lost 2 bases and J 10 bases, leaving 11 bases between the germline ends. CDR3 residues: CASSLSTVRAFF. The CDR3 DNA sequence: TGTGCCAGCAGTTTAAGCACAGTGCGAGCTTTCTTT.

This chain uses TRBV11-3 with TRBJ2-1, with unresolved D. Germline V gene sequence: CDR1 SGHNT, CDR2 YENEEA. Trimming took off 4 bases at V and 3 bases at J, with 22 bases between the two ends. The CDR3 has 18 amino acids. The CDR3 DNA sequence: TGTGCCAGCAGCTCTTCTTGGAACCCCACCGGTCTCTACAATGAGCAGTTCTTC. Protein product: CASSSSWNPTGLYNEQFF.

The chain employs TRBV9 and TRBJ2-1; D is tentatively TRBD1 or TRBD2 (5 bases each). The V end lost 3 bases, the J end lost 6 bases, and 10 bases lay between the germline ends. The germline CDR1 and CDR2 sequences are SGDLS and YYNGEE. The CDR3 is 13 amino acids. The CDR3, as DNA: TGTGCCAGCAGCGCGGGACGTACCAATGAGCAGTTCTTC. Translation gives CASSAGRTNEQFF.

This rearrangement joins TRBV5-1 to TRBJ2-3, with TRBD2 identical over 15 bases. The junction had 9 bases not matched to a gene; V was cut back by 2 bases and J by 5 bases. Germline-derived CDR1 and CDR2 are SGHRS and YFSETQ. The CDR3 is made up of 18 amino acids. The CDR3 bases are TGCGCCAGCAGCTTTCGGACTAGCGGGAGGGCCGTTGGAGATACGCAGTATTTT. Its translation: CASSFRTSGRAVGDTQYF.

This chain links TRBV7-8 with TRBJ2-2; 7 positions match TRBD2. There are 14 residues in the CDR3. Germline V lookup: CDR1 SGHVS, CDR2 FQNEAQ. Losses at the gene ends were 5 bases for V and 4 bases for J; bases not matched to a gene: 4. CDR3 sequence (DNA): TGTGCCAGCAGCCCGGGGGGAAGCACCGGGGAGCTGTTTTTT. Translation: CASSPGGSTGELFF.

V and J are TRBV6-5 and TRBJ2-7; tentative D call: TRBD2 (7 bases). This CDR3 comprises 15 residues. Per germline, CDR1 MNHEY and CDR2 SVGAGI. V lost 7 bases and J 2 bases, leaving 18 bases between the germline ends. CDR3 residues: CASTSKGEGPYEQYF. The CDR3 DNA reads TGTGCCAGCACCTCAAAGGGGGAGGGACCCTACGAGCAGTACTTC.

This rearrangement joins TRBV24-1 to TRBJ1-4, with 7 bases lining up with TRBD1. Germline values: CDR1 KGHDR, CDR2 SFDVKD. The CDR3 has 17 amino acids. Trimming at V came to 4 bases and at J to 7 bases, leaving 14 bases not matched to a gene. The CDR3 bases are TGTGCCACCAGTGAGCCCCACGGGGCAGGGGGACGTGAAAAACTGTTTTTT. Its protein is CATSEPHGAGGREKLFF.

V and J are TRBV7-9 and TRBJ1-2; D remains ambiguous. Trimming pared 0 bases from V and 6 bases from J, leaving 11 bases between. The CDR3 is 14 residues long. Germline V CDR1 and CDR2: SEHNR, FQNEAQ (reference sequence). CDR3 sequence reads: CASSLAVVVDGYTF. The CDR3, as DNA: TGTGCCAGCAGCTTAGCAGTCGTCGTCGATGGCTACACCTTC.

This sequence joins TRBV4-1 and TRBJ2-4; D assignment may be TRBD1 or TRBD2 (6 bases each). V was cut by 3 bases and J by 0 bases, with 18 bases left in between. This CDR3 comprises 18 residues. Germline assignment: CDR1 MGHRA and CDR2 YSYEKL. The CDR3 DNA sequence: TGCGCCAGCAGCCAGGGGGCGTTAGCGGACTTAGCCAAAAACATTCAGTACTTC. Amino acids: CASSQGALADLAKNIQYF.

The V gene is TRBV3-1 (or the pseudogene TRBV3-2), the J gene TRBJ1-2, with D unresolved. The CDR3 spans 14 residues. Trimming shortened V by 3 bases and J by 4 bases, and 12 bases separated the two germline ends. CDR1 LGHDT and CDR2 YNNKEL come from the germline V gene (reference sequence). CDR3 in DNA: TGTGCCAGCAGCCATTCATCGGGGTCCTATGGCTACACCTTC. Translating it yields CASSHSSGSYGYTF.

The V call is TRBV6-5, the J call TRBJ2-1; maybe TRBD1 (5 bases). This CDR3 comprises 15 residues. V dropped 10 bases and J dropped 4 bases, with 20 bases sitting between them. Germline CDR1 and CDR2: MNHEY and SVGAGI. CDR3 in DNA: TGTGCCACCTCGTGGGGCGGAAGTGCTTACAATGAGCAGTTCTTC. Residues: CATSWGGSAYNEQFF.

CDR3 coding DNA: TGTGCCAGCAACCAGGCCCTCTCTGGGGCCAACGTCCTGACTTTC. It translates to CASNQALSGANVLTF. The chain combines TRBV2 with TRBJ2-6; D is unclear. This CDR3 contains 15 residues. V dropped 7 bases and J dropped 0 bases, with 10 bases sitting between them. Germline V gene lookup returns CDR1 SNHLY and CDR2 FYNNEI.

This rearrangement joins TRBV10-3 to TRBJ2-1; TRBD2 agrees at 8 bases. This CDR3 is 14 amino acids long. V lost 6 bases to trimming and J lost 9 bases; unmatched junction nucleotides: 10. Germline CDR1 and CDR2: ENHRY and SYGVKD. Written as DNA, the CDR3 is TGTGCCATCAGGGGGAACCACCGGGAGGGTGAGCAGTTCTTC. Its protein is CAIRGNHREGEQFF.

In its sample, this clone was seen once. V gene TRBV9 combines with J gene TRBJ1-6; D gene uncertain. Trimming took 0 bases from V and 9 from J, leaving 10 bases between them. The CDR3 runs to 14 residues. CDR1 and CDR2 (germline): SGDLS, YYNGEE. CDR3 nucleotide sequence: TGTGCCAGCAGCGTAGCACAGAGCGGTTCACCCCTCCACTTT. Protein: CASSVAQSGSPLHF.

This chain links TRBV5-1 with TRBJ2-1; TRBD1 matches at 7 bases. CDR1 is SGHRS and CDR2 is YFSETQ in the germline V gene. The CDR3 is made up of 14 amino acids. With 4 bases clipped from V and 7 bases from J, the junction kept 8 bases outside the gene matches. The CDR3 DNA is TGCGCCAGCAGCCCCCCGAGGGGGCGAAATGAGCAGTTCTTC. It is translated as CASSPPRGRNEQFF.

The chain couples TRBV10-2 to TRBJ2-7; TRBD1 matches at 9 bases. Germline CDR1 is WSHSY and CDR2 is SAAADI. The CDR3 is 12 residues long. J lost 3 bases, V lost 7 bases, and 1 base had no gene match. The CDR3 DNA reads as TGCGCCAGCACGGACAGGGGCTACGAGCAGTACTTC. Translating it yields CASTDRGYEQYF.

The CDR3 spells CASSYFRGQGIYGYTF. CDR3 coding DNA: TGTGCCAGCAGTTACTTTCGGGGACAGGGAATCTATGGCTACACCTTC. The chain employs TRBV6-5 and TRBJ1-2; the match to TRBD1 covers 9 bases. The V gene's germline CDR1 is MNHEY and CDR2 SVGAGI. CDR3 size: 16 residues. The V segment lost 1 base and the J segment 4 bases; nucleotides outside the gene matches: 7.

The V gene is TRBV20-1, the J gene TRBJ1-5; D remains unclear. Germline CDR1 reads DFQATT; CDR2 reads SNEGSKA (reference sequence). V gave up 3 bases and J gave up 4 bases, with 10 bases separating them. The CDR3 is 13 amino acids. The CDR3, as DNA: TGCAGTGCTAGTAAGAGGGAAAATCAGCCCCAGCATTTT. Protein sequence: CSASKRENQPQHF.

CDR3 coding DNA: TGTGCCTCCTCTGGGGGTACGTGGCAGCCCCAGCATTTT. Amino acids: CASSGGTWQPQHF. The rearrangement links TRBV6-5 to TRBJ1-5; D might be TRBD1 (5 bases). CDR3 size: 13 residues. V was cut by 11 bases and J by 7 bases, with 18 bases left in between. In germline, CDR1 is MNHEY, CDR2 SVGAGI.

The chain recombines TRBV10-2 with TRBJ1-1; D remains unclear. The ends were cut back, 6 bases at V and 5 bases at J, with 16 bases in the middle. Germline lookup yields CDR1 WSHSY and CDR2 SAAADI. This CDR3 is 14 amino acids long. The CDR3 loop reads CASRGWATGTEAFF. CDR3 sequence (DNA): TGCGCCAGCAGGGGGTGGGCCACGGGGACTGAAGCTTTCTTT.

V gene TRBV2 combines with J gene TRBJ2-2; 7 bases fit TRBD1. The CDR3 is made up of 15 amino acids. Germline CDR1 is SNHLY and CDR2 is FYNNEI. The junction had 4 bases not matched to a gene; V was cut back by 6 bases and J by 0 bases. The CDR3 loop reads CASRFGTANTGELFF. Written as DNA, the CDR3 is TGTGCCAGCAGATTTGGGACAGCGAACACCGGGGAGCTGTTTTTT.

The V and J genes are TRBV19 and TRBJ2-1, with 8 bases fitting TRBD2. Trimming cost V 5 bases and J 8 bases; bases outside gene matches: 11. The CDR3 loop spans 15 amino acids. CDR1 LNHDA and CDR2 SQIVND come from the germline V gene (reference sequence). CDR3 DNA: TGTGCCAGTAGTCAATCGGGGACTAGTAGAGATGAGCAGTTCTTC. Residues: CASSQSGTSRDEQFF.